A single T cell receptor beta chain is shown here with its context. This specimen comes from a study of blood T cell repertoires in COVID-19. Across the whole study: Both acute and convalescent COVID-19 samples were obtained from the United States, Italy and Spain. The cDNA or gDNA used as material had been derived from T cells, B-cell-depleted T cells, or PBMCs.

The CDR3 sequence is 14 residues long. Germline CDR1 reads MNHEY; CDR2 reads SMNVEV (reference sequence). The J segment lost 3 bases and the V segment lost 5 bases, leaving 5 bases of the junction unmatched. Source study methods: Reference gene primers were amplified, and this amplification served to estimate nucleated cell counts. TCRdb keeps only in-frame clones here, not all; method: immunoSEQ multiplex PCR. The V and J calls and clone size were taken over from that table, and D and trimming were inferred from the DNA. The sample has 300,000 or so clones, around 87% seen once. V gene TRBV27 combines with J gene TRBJ2-7, with TRBD1 identical over 9 bases. This receptor was taken from a woman aged 50 to 60 who had recovered from COVID-19. What was sequenced was peripheral blood. As DNA, the CDR3 is TGTGCCAGCAGTCCCCGGACAGGGGACTACGAGCAGTACTTC. Translation: CASSPRTGDYEQYF.